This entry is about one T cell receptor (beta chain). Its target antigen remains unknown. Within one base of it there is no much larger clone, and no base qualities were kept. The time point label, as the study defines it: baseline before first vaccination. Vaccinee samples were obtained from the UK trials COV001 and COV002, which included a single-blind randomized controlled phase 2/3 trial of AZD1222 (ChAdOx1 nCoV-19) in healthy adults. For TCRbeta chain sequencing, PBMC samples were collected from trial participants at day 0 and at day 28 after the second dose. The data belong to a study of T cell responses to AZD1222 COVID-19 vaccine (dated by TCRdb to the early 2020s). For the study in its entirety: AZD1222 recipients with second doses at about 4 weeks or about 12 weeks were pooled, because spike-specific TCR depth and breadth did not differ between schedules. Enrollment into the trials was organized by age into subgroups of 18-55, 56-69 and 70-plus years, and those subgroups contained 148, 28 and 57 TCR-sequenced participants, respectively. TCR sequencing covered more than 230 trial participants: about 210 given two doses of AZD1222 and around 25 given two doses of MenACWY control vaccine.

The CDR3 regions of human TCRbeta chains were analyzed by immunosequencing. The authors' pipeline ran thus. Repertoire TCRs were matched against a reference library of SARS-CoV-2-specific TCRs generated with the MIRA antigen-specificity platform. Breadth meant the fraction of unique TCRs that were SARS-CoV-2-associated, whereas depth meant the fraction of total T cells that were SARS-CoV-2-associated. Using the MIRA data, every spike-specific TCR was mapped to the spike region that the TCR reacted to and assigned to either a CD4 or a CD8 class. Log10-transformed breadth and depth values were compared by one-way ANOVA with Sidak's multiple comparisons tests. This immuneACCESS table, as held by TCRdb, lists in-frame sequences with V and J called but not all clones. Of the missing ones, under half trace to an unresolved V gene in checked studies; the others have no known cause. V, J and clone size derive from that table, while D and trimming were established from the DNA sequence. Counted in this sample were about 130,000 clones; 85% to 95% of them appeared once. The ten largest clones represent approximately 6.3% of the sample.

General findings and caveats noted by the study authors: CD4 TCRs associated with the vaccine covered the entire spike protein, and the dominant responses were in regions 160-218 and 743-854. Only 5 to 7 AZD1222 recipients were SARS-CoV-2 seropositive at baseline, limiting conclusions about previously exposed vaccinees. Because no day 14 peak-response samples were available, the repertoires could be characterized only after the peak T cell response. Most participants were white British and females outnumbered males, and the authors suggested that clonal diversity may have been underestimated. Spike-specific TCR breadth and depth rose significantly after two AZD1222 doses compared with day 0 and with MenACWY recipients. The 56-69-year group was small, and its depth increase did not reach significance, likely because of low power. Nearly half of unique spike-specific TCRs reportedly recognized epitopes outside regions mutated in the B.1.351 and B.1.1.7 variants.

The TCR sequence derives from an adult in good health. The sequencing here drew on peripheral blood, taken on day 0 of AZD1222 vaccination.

The DNA sequence follows: TGTGCCAGCAGCCAAGGCTGGGGAGTTAGTGAGCAGTTCTTC. Its product reads: CASSQGWGVSEQFF. The rearranged segments are TRBV3-1 (or the pseudogene TRBV3-2) and TRBJ2-1, and the D gene may be TRBD2, 5 bases matching. Trimming removed 1 base from V and 9 bases from J, leaving 13 bases between the germline ends. CDR1 and CDR2 (LGHDT, YNNKEL) derive from the germline V gene (reference sequence). The CDR3, cysteine through phenylalanine, is 14 amino acids long. Just CDR3 DNA is preserved here, 42 bases in frame from base 1.